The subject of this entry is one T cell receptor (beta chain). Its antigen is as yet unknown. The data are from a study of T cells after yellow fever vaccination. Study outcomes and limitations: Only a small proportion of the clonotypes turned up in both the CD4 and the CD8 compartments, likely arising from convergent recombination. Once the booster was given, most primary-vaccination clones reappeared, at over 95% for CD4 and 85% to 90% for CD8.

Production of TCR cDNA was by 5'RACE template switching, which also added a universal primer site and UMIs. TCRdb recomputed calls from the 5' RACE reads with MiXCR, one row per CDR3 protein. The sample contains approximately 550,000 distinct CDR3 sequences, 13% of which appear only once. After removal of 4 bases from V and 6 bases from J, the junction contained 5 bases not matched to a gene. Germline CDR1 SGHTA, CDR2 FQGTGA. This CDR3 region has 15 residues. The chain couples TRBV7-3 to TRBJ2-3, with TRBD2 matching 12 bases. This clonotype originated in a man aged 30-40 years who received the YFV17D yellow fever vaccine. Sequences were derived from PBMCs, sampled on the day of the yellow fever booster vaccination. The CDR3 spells CASSSGLAGIDTQYF. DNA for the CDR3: TGTGCCAGCAGCTCAGGACTAGCGGGAATTGATACGCAGTATTTT.